This record looks at one TCR beta chain sequence and its context. This clonotype has at least ten counts. The antigen it recognizes is unknown. Base-call qualities are not available, and no considerably larger clone is one nucleotide away. Every donor in the study was a healthy Caucasian. The researchers also sequenced three unrelated adults who were not twins: a male aged 18 to 29, a male aged 50 to 59, and a female aged 50 to 59. Miltenyi CD45RO+ enrichment and human naive T-cell isolation kits were used to isolate memory (CD45RO+) and naive T cells from PBMC. The data belong to a study of identical twins (TCRdb year 2016). Context from the whole study: To test whether fetal clonotypes persist, the study used deep sequencing on TCR alpha and beta repertoires from monozygotic twins, unrelated adults of various ages, and cord blood. To rule out contamination, replicate twin experiments were performed at different times with different library preparation protocols.

Libraries were prepared through 5' RACE. The listed sequencing device is Illumina HiSeq 2000. Template switching added a universal primer binding site, and the final cDNA carried a unique molecular identifier that allowed TCR cDNA molecules to be counted accurately. Specific primers in the conserved constant-segment region were used to synthesize first-strand cDNA for the TCR alpha and beta chains. To control for contamination, each cDNA library was double barcoded with a SMART-Mk sample barcode plus Illumina barcodes. TruSeq adapter sequences and Illumina sample barcodes were added in two successive PCR steps. The Illumina HiSeq platform was used with custom primers to sequence TCR alpha and beta cDNA libraries. The paper's processing steps were these. Unique molecular identifiers were extracted from raw reads with MiGEC, and CDR3 positions were determined with MiXCR. Recombination models were inferred per individual with the repgenHMM and IGoR tools using an EM algorithm. The analysis of shared clonotypes was done with the tcR package in R, with sharing normalized by the product of cloneset sizes. Out-of-frame nonproductive sequences were analyzed to study raw recombination free of thymic and clonal selection effects. Using fastp at Q25 and MiXCR, TCRdb reprocessed the public reads and kept productive beta chains. Rows are combined by CDR3 protein, so each entry shows the most common genes and DNA. It is TCRdb's table, rather than the study itself, that gives the V and J calls and clone size. For this sample there are some 710,000 distinct CDR3 sequences; 5.5% to 6.5% appear just once. The top ten hold 1.5% to 2% of the sample.

What the work shows at the level of the full study, not this receptor alone: Zero-insertion analyses could be partly confounded by invariant T cells such as MAIT and iNKT, though diverse VJ usage argued against such confounding for most clonotypes. Compared with coincidental sharing between unrelated individuals, out-of-frame TCR alpha sequences shared between twins had an excess of sequences with low generation probability. In monozygotic twins, recombination models systematically underestimated out-of-frame TCR alpha sharing, but the models matched the sharing seen between unrelated individuals. Excess twin sharing in beta out-of-frame sequences was weaker because fewer shared sequences lowered the signal-to-noise ratio. Because the same donors could not be followed over many years, the conclusions depended on cross-sectional statistical analysis. Abundant cord blood beta clonotypes had fewer insertions, young adult naive repertoires showed a similar but weaker trend, and memory repertoires showed no such trend.

Sequenced: naive T cells sorted from blood. The meaning of the sample's cell subset or site label: cells isolated with a human naive T-cell isolation kit. The source of this sequence is a man between 18 and 29 years old in good health.

The CDR3 protein sequence reads: CSADGGTGYF. At the DNA level, the sequence is TGCAGTGCCGATGGGGGAACGGGGTATTTT. The rearrangement combines TRBV20-1 with TRBJ2-3, with the D call perhaps TRBD1 or TRBD2, each one matching 5 bases. Cut back by 6 bases and 14 bases, the V and J ends lie 15 bases apart. The germline V gene (reference sequence) gives CDR1 as DFQATT and CDR2 as SNEGSKA. From the cysteine up to the phenylalanine, the CDR3 has a length of 10 residues. This entry keeps only the CDR3 DNA: 30 bases, framed from base 1.